The entry below gives a single T cell receptor beta chain sequence along with its context. Its antigen is unknown. Relative to the germline gene, one junction end is altered; a read error may explain this. This record belongs to a study of T cells in Graves' hyperthyroidism and ophthalmopathy. Regarding the study as a whole: Separation of ophthalmopathy from stable hyperthyroidism was achieved by a 13 V-J model. Within blood appeared most thyroid clonotypes that had expanded above 0.001.

This CDR3 contains 15 residues. Per germline, CDR1 KGHDR and CDR2 SFDVKD. The TCR beta CDR3 regions underwent amplification using RNA transcripts as the source. In the first-round RT-PCR of the TCR CDR3, the HTBI primer set was used. TCRdb ran MiXCR on the multiplex PCR reads and lists one entry per CDR3 protein. The table lists approximately 400,000 distinct CDR3 sequences, approximately 15% of them singletons. This sample holds PBMCs from less than 13 ml fresh peripheral blood. This chain links TRBV24-1 with TRBJ1-1; 10 positions agree with TRBD1. The source of this sequence is a woman in her twenties or thirties with Graves' ophthalmopathy. The sample comprised blood. CDR3 DNA: TGTGCCACCGGTGACAGGGACAGGGGAGGCACTGAAGCTTTCTTT. This translates into CATGDRDRGGTEAFF.